This TCR beta chain was identified during a study of T-cell reconstitution after alpha-beta-depleted transplantation in children. General study findings and limits: At one year after transplant, newly produced T cells mostly accounted for T-cell counts and diversity.

This CDR3 comprises 15 residues. Germline lookup yields CDR1 KGHSH and CDR2 LQKENI. Trimming left V 1 base short and J 2 bases short, with 10 bases between. The TCRbeta library was prepared with unique molecular identifiers. One entry per CDR3 protein results from TCRdb running MiXCR on the PCR reads. Of around 450,000 distinct CDR3 sequences listed, about 11% are singletons. Only a few counts were recorded for this clonotype. Antigen unknown. The specimen comprised PBMCs, sampled before TCRalphabeta/CD19-depleted stem cell transplant. The receptor was isolated from a child younger than 10 with inherited bone marrow failure, due to receive a stem cell transplant. The chain recombines TRBV18 with TRBJ2-3; D unclear. As DNA, the CDR3 is TGTGCCAGCTCACCACTGATTTCCCACACAGATACGCAGTATTTT. Its translation is CASSPLISHTDTQYF.